This T cell receptor beta chain was found in a study of blood T cell repertoires in COVID-19. Germline V gene lookup returns CDR1 KGHDR and CDR2 SFDVKD. V dropped 8 bases and J dropped 6; count of bases not matched to a gene: 8. CDR3 size: 14 residues. Per the study methods: How many nucleated cells were present was estimated from reference gene primer amplification. Clones were sequenced by immunoSEQ multiplex PCR, and TCRdb holds only the in-frame ones, with some missing. V, J and clone size are those of that table, while D and trimming were read from the DNA. The sample contains hundreds of thousands of clones, about 83% of which appear only once. Those enrolled, adults aged roughly 18 to 89 years, came from about 24 US areas. Cohort 3 recovered donors had two negative PCRs, clearance, or symptom resolution.

Sequenced input: PBMCs or T cells enriched from blood (not recorded which). This sequence joins TRBV24-1 and TRBJ2-3; 9 positions match TRBD1. The receptor comes from a woman aged 40-49 years who had recovered from COVID-19. CDR3 DNA sequence: TGTGCCACCAACCGGGACAGGGATGATGATACGCAGTATTTT. It codes for CATNRDRDDDTQYF.